This T cell receptor beta chain was sequenced during a study of graft-versus-host responses after intestinal transplantation. Study background: Recipients had transplants, and these were multivisceral, liver-intestinal, or isolated intestinal. Study-level findings and limits: Allografts carried high graft-versus-host to host-versus-graft clonal ratios in patients having graft-donor T cell macrochimerism.

The germline CDR1 and CDR2 sequences are SEHNR and FQNEAQ (reference sequence). The CDR3 loop spans 16 amino acids. Trimming at V came to 4 bases and at J to 0 bases, leaving 4 bases not matched to a gene. Clones were sequenced by immunoSEQ multiplex PCR, and TCRdb holds only the in-frame ones, with some missing. This table holds tens of thousands of clones, around 94% found once. On this clone: What it recognizes is unknown.

This chain links TRBV7-9 with TRBJ2-4; 9 nucleotides align to TRBD1. The clonotype comes from a human patient who received an intestinal transplant, so some T cells may come from the graft donor. Source: PBMCs, taken 16 days after intestinal transplant. The CDR3 sequence is CASSSNRGLAKNIQYF. Here the CDR3 DNA reads TGTGCCAGCAGCTCAAACAGGGGGCTAGCCAAAAACATTCAGTACTTC.